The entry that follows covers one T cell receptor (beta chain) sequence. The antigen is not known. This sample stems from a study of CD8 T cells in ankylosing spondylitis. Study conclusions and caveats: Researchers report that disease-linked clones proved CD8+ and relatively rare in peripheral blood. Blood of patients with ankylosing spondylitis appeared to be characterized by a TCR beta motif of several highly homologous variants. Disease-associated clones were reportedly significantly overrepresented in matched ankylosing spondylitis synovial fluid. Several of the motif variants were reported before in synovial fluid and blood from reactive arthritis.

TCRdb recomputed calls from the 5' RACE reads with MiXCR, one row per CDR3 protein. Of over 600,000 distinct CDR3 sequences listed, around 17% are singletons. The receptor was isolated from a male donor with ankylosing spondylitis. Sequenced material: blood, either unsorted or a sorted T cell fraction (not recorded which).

The CDR3 DNA reads as TGTGCCAGCATCGGGGCGGGGCCCGGGGAGCTGTTTTTT. The encoded protein is CASIGAGPGELFF. The rearrangement joins TRBV21-1 to TRBJ2-2; the DNA was not used to check the table's D call, TRBD1. TRBV21-1 is labeled a pseudogene. The CDR3 length is 13 residues.